This T cell receptor (beta chain) was captured by sequencing in a study of T-cell reconstitution after alpha-beta-depleted transplantation in children (dated by TCRdb to 2016 to 2017). Background on the whole study: The study quantitatively tracked T-cell immune reconstitution after TCRalphabeta/CD19-depleted allogeneic hematopoietic cell transplantation in children using TCR repertoire profiling.

Receptor amplification or capture employed PCR. The listed sequencing device is Illumina HiSeq 2500. TCR libraries were prepared with molecular barcoding, using unique molecular identifiers to normalize TCRbeta repertoire quantification. Through fastp at Q25 and MiXCR, TCRdb rebuilt clones from the public reads, retaining in-frame beta chains. When rows share a CDR3 protein, they turn into one entry using the most common DNA and genes. This sample holds hundreds of thousands of distinct CDR3 sequences; approximately 17% were observed only once. The ten largest clonotypes hold 0.8% to 1.1% of the sample. Turning to this clonotype: Its antigen has not been determined. Per-base qualities were not stored, and no clone one base away is much larger.

The sequencing used PBMCs from the stem cell graft donor, collected from the stem cell graft. The receptor was derived from a human donor who donated a stem cell graft to a child with acute myeloid leukemia.

Read as DNA, the sequence is TGTGCCAGCAGCCCGGCACAGGGCACAGATACGCAGTATTTT. This sequence encodes CASSPAQGTDTQYF. Recombination joined TRBV7-2 with TRBJ2-3; matching of 5 bases hints at TRBD1 as the D gene. V was cut back by 5 bases and J by 1 base, leaving a gap of 10 bases between them. The CDR3 measures 14 amino acids from cysteine to phenylalanine. The retained sequence is limited to the CDR3, 42 bases, with the frame set at the first base. Per the germline V gene, SGHTA is the CDR1 and FQGNSA is the CDR2. With all but the CDR3 taken from the reference TRBV7-2 and TRBJ2-3 genes, the full variable domain is: GAGVSQSPSNKVTEKGKDVELRCDPISGHTALYWYRQSLGQGLEFLIYFQGNSAPDKSGLPSDRFSAERTGGSVSTLTIQRTQQEDSAVYLCASSPAQGTDTQYFGPGTRLTVL.